What follows are 27 T cell receptor beta chains derived from one specimen sequenced in a study of blood T cells in healthy people across ages (dated by TCRdb to between 2014 and 2017). Library preparation employed 5' RACE. These reads were obtained on an Illumina HiSeq 2500. A second PCR of roughly 6 to 12 cycles was performed with a sample-barcoded 5' primer and a J-beta primer mix. TCRdb trimmed the raw reads at Q25, called clones with MiXCR and kept productive beta chains. Under each unique CDR3 protein, matching rows form one entry showing the most common genes and DNA. The sample has about 760,000 distinct CDR3 sequences on record, roughly 56% of them singletons. The ten largest account for around a quarter of the sample. The sample consisted of blood. These receptor sequences come from a man aged 35 to 55 in good health.

This rearrangement joins TRBV7-2 to TRBJ2-5, with 9 nucleotides matching TRBD1. Germline trimming cut 4 bases from V and 5 bases from J; bases unmatched to any gene: 14. The length of the CDR3 is 17 residues. Germline V gives CDR1 SGHTA, CDR2 FQGNSA. The CDR3 DNA reads TGTGCCAGCAGCTCTACCGTAGGAACAGGGGGCGCGGAGACCCAGTACTTC. This encodes CASSSTVGTGGAETQYF.

Of note for this clonotype: The junction does not match germline at one end; this may be a read error. J is TRBJ2-3 and V is TRBV10-3, with 8 bases lining up with TRBD2. The CDR3 has 17 amino acids. Per germline, CDR1 ENHRY and CDR2 SYGVKD. The CDR3 region has the DNA TGTGCCATCAGTGAGCTCCTAGCGGGCTCGCGCACAGGTACGCAGTATTTT. Translation gives CAISELLAGSRTGTQYF.

The CDR3, as DNA: TGTGCCAGCAGCCAAGAGGAGGGTTATGGTGAAGCTTTCTTT. It specifies CASSQEEGYGEAFF. This chain connects TRBV4-2 to TRBJ1-1; no clear D gene. V was shortened by 0 bases and J by 7 bases, with 12 bases between the two germline ends. Germline CDR1 reads LGHNA; CDR2 reads YNFKEQ. This CDR3 is built from 14 residues.

This chain connects TRBV29-1 to TRBJ2-1, with TRBD2 identical over 15 bases. The V and J ends lost 4 bases and 7 bases, in that order; junction bases with no gene match: 2. Per germline, CDR1 SQVTM and CDR2 ANQGSEA. This CDR3 has 14 amino acids. The CDR3: CSVVGTSGGNEQFF. CDR3 bases: TGCAGCGTTGTGGGGACTAGCGGGGGGAATGAGCAGTTCTTC.

V and J are TRBV10-3 and TRBJ2-3; unclear D gene. There are 14 residues in the CDR3. The germline CDR1 and CDR2 sequences are ENHRY and SYGVKD. Trimming left V 0 bases short and J 6 bases short, with 10 bases between. The DNA of the CDR3 is TGTGCCATCAGTGAGTCCGTGGGCGCGGATACGCAGTATTTT. Protein sequence: CAISESVGADTQYF.

The chain joins TRBV3-1 to TRBJ1-1; no definite D call. The germline V gene has CDR1 LGHDT and CDR2 YNNKEL (reference sequence). The CDR3 is 13 amino acids. The V and J ends lost 7 bases and 0 bases respectively, with 9 bases between them. The CDR3 sequence: CASTLYLNTEAFF. CDR3 nucleotide sequence: TGTGCCAGCACGCTGTATCTGAACACTGAAGCTTTCTTT.

The rearrangement joins TRBV5-1 to TRBJ1-1; D is possibly TRBD1 (5 bases). The CDR3 sequence is 14 residues long. The germline V gene encodes CDR1 SGHRS and CDR2 YFSETQ. Trimming took off 4 bases at V and 1 base at J, with 11 bases between the two ends. The CDR3 region has the DNA TGCGCCAGCAGCCTCCCGGACAAGAACACTGAAGCTTTCTTT. Amino acids: CASSLPDKNTEAFF.

The chain uses TRBV10-3 and TRBJ1-2, with unresolved D. V shed 3 bases and J shed 8 bases, with 19 bases lying between them. The CDR3 contains 15 residues. The germline V gene has CDR1 ENHRY and CDR2 SYGVKD. The chain's CDR3 is CAISDSQLQLSGYTF. The CDR3 coding sequence is TGTGCCATCAGTGATTCCCAACTACAGTTGTCCGGCTACACCTTC.

This chain connects TRBV20-1 to TRBJ2-5; possibly TRBD1 for D (6 bases). Germline lookup yields CDR1 DFQATT and CDR2 SNEGSKA (reference sequence). The CDR3 is 13 amino acids. In nucleotides, the CDR3 is TGCAGCGCGCCGGGACACTGGGGTGAGACCCAGTACTTC. Translation gives CSAPGHWGETQYF.

This chain connects TRBV4-3 to TRBJ2-4; no reliable D call. CDR1 LGHNA and CDR2 YSLEER come from the germline V gene. Trimming took off 0 bases at V and 0 bases at J, with 15 bases between the two ends. The CDR3 length is 18 residues. As DNA, the CDR3 is TGCGCCAGCAGCCAAGAACGGAGTGCGAATTTAGCCAAAAACATTCAGTACTTC. It translates to CASSQERSANLAKNIQYF.

This rearrangement joins TRBV20-1 to TRBJ2-5, with D uncertain. V lost 3 bases to trimming and J lost 5 bases, with 10 bases between them. This CDR3 has 12 residues. Germline V gene sequence: CDR1 DFQATT, CDR2 SNEGSKA (reference sequence). The CDR3 here is CSARRSQETQYF. In nucleotides, the CDR3 is TGCAGTGCTAGGCGCTCGCAGGAGACCCAGTACTTC.

This clonotype was picked up many times. This sequence joins TRBV25-1 and TRBJ2-1, with 10 bases that match TRBD1. CDR1 MGHDK and CDR2 SYGVNS come from the germline V gene. The CDR3 has 14 amino acids. V lost 5 bases, J lost 9 bases, and 7 bases stayed unmatched. The CDR3 DNA follows: TGTGCCAGCAGTCGGACAGGGGGAGTTAGTGAGCAGTTCTTC. Translation: CASSRTGGVSEQFF.

V usage is TRBV11-3 and J usage is TRBJ2-7, with 7 bases aligning to TRBD2. The J call may be faulty, since TRBJ2-5 better matches the DNA end. Germline lookup yields CDR1 SGHNT and CDR2 YENEEA. The CDR3 extends over 17 amino acids. Here the CDR3 DNA reads TGTGCCAGCAGCTTAGACCTTGAGCGGGGCCTCCAAGAGACCCAGTACTTC. It translates to CASSLDLERGLQETQYF.

In this sample, this clonotype turned up a few times. At one end the junction does not follow the germline gene, possibly because of a read error. The CDR3 sequence: CSVQEDGYTF. The CDR3 nucleotides read TGCAGCGTTCAAGAAGATGGCTACACCTTC. The chain has TRBV29-1 and TRBJ1-2; no reliable D call. The CDR3 length is 10 residues. Per germline, CDR1 SQVTM and CDR2 ANQGSEA.

In its sample, this clonotype was seen a few times. V is TRBV6-2 or TRBV6-3 and J is TRBJ2-3; TRBD1 matches at 11 bases. CDR3 length: 16 amino acids. The ends lost 0 bases at V and 5 bases at J; junction bases unmatched: 4. From germline, CDR1 is MNHEY and CDR2 SVGEGT. The CDR3, as DNA: TGTGCCAGCAGTTACTCACCGGGACAGGGGGAAGATACGCAGTATTTT. Translated: CASSYSPGQGEDTQYF.

The chain is built from TRBV7-2 and TRBJ1-2, with D uncertain. The CDR3 has 13 residues. The V and J ends lost 4 bases and 1 base respectively, with 7 bases between them. Germline values: CDR1 SGHTA, CDR2 FQGNSA. CDR3: CASSSSLNYGYTF. CDR3 nucleotide sequence: TGTGCCAGCAGCTCCAGCCTTAACTATGGCTACACCTTC.

The chain links TRBV10-3 to TRBJ2-1; TRBD2 agrees at 10 bases. The J call is uncertain, as TRBJ2-7 better fits the DNA end. CDR1 is ENHRY and CDR2 is SYGVKD in the germline V gene. The CDR3 spans 14 residues. CDR3 nucleotides: TGTGCCATCAGCCCAGCGGGAGGGCCGAATGAGCAGTACTTC. Its translation: CAISPAGGPNEQYF.

Concerning this clonotype: Given a much more abundant clone one base away, this may be a read error. J is TRBJ2-3 and V is TRBV4-1, with a weak D call TRBD1 (5 bases). Germline V gene sequence: CDR1 MGHRA, CDR2 YSYEKL. The CDR3 is 12 residues long. The CDR3 spells CASSPRADMQYF. CDR3 sequence (DNA): TGCGCCAGCAGCCCCAGGGCAGATATGCAGTATTTT.

The chain joins TRBV13 to TRBJ2-5, with 13 nucleotides matching TRBD2. Per the germline V gene, CDR1 is PRHDT and CDR2 is FYEKMQ (reference sequence). This CDR3 has 16 residues. Germline trimming cut 5 bases from V and 5 bases from J; bases unmatched to any gene: 8. The CDR3 bases are TGTGCCAGCAGCAGCTCGGGACTAGCGGGGTGGGAGACCCAGTACTTC. This encodes CASSSSGLAGWETQYF.

As DNA, the CDR3 is TGTGCCAGCAGGAGACTAGCGGGGGCCAATGAGCAGTACTTC. It translates to CASRRLAGANEQYF. The genes are TRBV6-4 and TRBJ2-7, with TRBD2 matching over 12 bases. The CDR3 is 14 amino acids. The V and J ends lost 6 bases and 7 bases, in that order; junction bases with no gene match: 7. The germline gives CDR1 MRHNA, CDR2 SNTAGT.

This clonotype was picked up a small number of times. V usage is TRBV5-1 and J usage is TRBJ2-7, with 14 positions matching TRBD2. Germline V CDR1 and CDR2: SGHRS, YFSETQ. This CDR3 is 17 amino acids long. Trimming at V came to 4 bases and at J to 2 bases, leaving 8 bases not matched to a gene. CDR3 amino acids: CASSPGTSGSKTYEQYF. The CDR3 nucleotides read TGCGCCAGCAGCCCAGGGACTAGCGGGAGCAAAACCTACGAGCAGTACTTC.

This clonotype was seen a handful of times. DNA for the CDR3: TGTGCCAGCAGCCAAGGACTAGCGGGATCTCATACCGAGGGGACCCAGTACTTC. Its protein is CASSQGLAGSHTEGTQYF. This chain connects TRBV4-2 to TRBJ2-5; 11 bases are a match to TRBD2. Germline values: CDR1 LGHNA, CDR2 YNFKEQ. Trimming took 1 base from V and 7 from J; bases not matched to a gene: 14. CDR3 length: 18 residues.

J is TRBJ1-2 and V is TRBV15; the match to TRBD1 covers 9 bases. The CDR3 spans 15 residues. Germline V lookup: CDR1 LNHNV, CDR2 YYDKDF (reference sequence). V dropped 9 bases and J dropped 3; count of bases not matched to a gene: 11. CDR3 sequence: CATTGTGLIDYGYTF. The CDR3 region has the DNA TGTGCCACTACCGGGACAGGGCTGATCGACTATGGCTACACCTTC. Full variable domain (outside the CDR3, taken from reference TRBV15 and TRBJ1-2): DAMVIQNPRYQVTQFGKPVTLSCSQTLNHNVMYWYQQKSSQAPKLLFHYYDKDFNNEADTPDNFQSRRPNTSFCFLDIRSPGLGDTAMYLCATTGTGLIDYGYTFGSGTRLTVV.

This clonotype has just one count. This sequence joins TRBV7-3 and TRBJ2-7; D may be TRBD1 (5 bases). With 5 bases removed from V and 3 bases from J, the gap between germline ends came to 14 bases. CDR3 size: 14 residues. Germline CDR1 reads SGHTA; CDR2 reads FQGTGA. CDR3 nucleotides: TGTGCCAGCAGCCCGCAAGGGGCAGACTACGAGCAGTACTTC. Encoded protein: CASSPQGADYEQYF.

This chain joins TRBV20-1 and TRBJ2-7; weak D call: TRBD1 (6 bases). Germline CDR1 is DFQATT and CDR2 is SNEGSKA (reference sequence). The CDR3 consists of 13 residues. The V end lost 5 bases, the J end lost 0 bases, and 11 bases lay between the germline ends. The CDR3 nucleotides are TGCAGTGCTGAAGAGACAGGCTCCTACGAGCAGTACTTC. It encodes CSAEETGSYEQYF.

This clonotype was found a few times. This sequence joins TRBV27 and TRBJ2-5; 11 nucleotides agree with TRBD2. The CDR3 runs to 16 residues. V trimming: 5 bases; J trimming: 7 bases; junction bases outside the gene matches: 12. The germline CDR1 and CDR2 sequences are MNHEY and SMNVEV (reference sequence). DNA of the CDR3: TGTGCCAGCAGTACGACTAGCGGGACGCCTGGGACGACCCAGTACTTC. This gives the protein CASSTTSGTPGTTQYF.

The V gene is TRBV9, the J gene TRBJ2-1; tentative D call: TRBD2 (5 bases). The germline V gene encodes CDR1 SGDLS and CDR2 YYNGEE. The CDR3 runs to 16 residues. V was clipped by 0 bases and J by 0 bases, with 10 bases between them. Here the CDR3 reads CASSVGGTSSYNEQFF. CDR3 nucleotides: TGTGCCAGCAGCGTAGGCGGTACTAGCTCCTACAATGAGCAGTTCTTC. The full variable domain, completed using reference TRBV9 and TRBJ2-1, is DSGVTQTPKHLITATGQRVTLRCSPRSGDLSVYWYQQSLDQGLQFLIQYYNGEERAKGNILERFSAQQFPDLHSELNLSSLELGDSALYFCASSVGGTSSYNEQFFGPGTRLTVL.